A selection of T cell receptor beta chains follows, all from one sample in a study of cytomegalovirus exposure and HLA in healthy donors. The repertoire was sequenced with immunoSEQ multiplex PCR; TCRdb's copy has only in-frame clones and lacks some. The table has under 150,000 clones, over 60% seen once. Sequences were obtained from PBMCs. These receptors all come from a human donor in good health. Both conserved end residues are part of each CDR3. Each record gives: clone size, V gene, D gene, J gene, CDR3 DNA, CDR3 protein. The D gene is left open where the match is weak. Clone size, where shown, is once, few, many, or a class for clones that have expanded.

>.|TRBV28|.|TRBJ1-4
TGTGCCAGCAGTTTGGAAGGGGTCCATAATGAAAAACTGTTTTTT
CASSLEGVHNEKLFF
>few|TRBV5-3|.|TRBJ2-2
TGTGCCAGCAGCTCAGGGACCGGGGAGCTGTTTTTT
CASSSGTGELFF
>.|TRBV5-1|.|TRBJ2-3
TGCGCCAGCCGTCGCCTCTCGGGGTTGAGGGCAGATACGCAGTATTTT
CASRRLSGLRADTQYF
>.|TRBV5-1|.|TRBJ2-7
TGCGCCAGCAGCTTGTGGGGGGACGAGCAGTACTTC
CASSLWGDEQYF
>.|TRBV29-1|TRBD1|TRBJ2-7
TGCAGCGTCCGGGACAGGGGGCACTCCTACGAGCAGTACTTC
CSVRDRGHSYEQYF
>.|TRBV19|.|TRBJ1-2
TGTGCCACTCGGTCGGGAGGCTACACCTTC
CATRSGGYTF
>.|TRBV19|TRBD1|TRBJ1-5
TGTGCCAGTGCCGCCGAGGACAGGGGTCGTCGTAGGAATCAGCCCCAGCATTTT
CASAAEDRGRRRNQPQHF
>once|TRBV28|TRBD1|TRBJ2-7
TGTGCCAGCAGCGCCCGGACAGGGGGTATCCTCTTC
CASSARTGGILF
>.|TRBV30|.|TRBJ1-4
TGTGCCGGGACTGCAACTAATGAAAAACTGTTTTTT
CAGTATNEKLFF
>.|TRBV11-1|.|TRBJ1-2
TGTGCCAGCAGCTTAGTGGGACAAAGAGAAAATGGCTACACCTTC
CASSLVGQRENGYTF
>.|TRBV7-6|TRBD1|TRBJ2-1
TGTGCCAGCAGGAGGGGACAGGGGGCTCTGTCGGGTGAGCAGTTCTTC
CASRRGQGALSGEQFF
>once|TRBV5-1|TRBD1|TRBJ2-2
TGCGCCAGCAGCCTCAGGGACAGCTCCACCGGGGAGCTGTTTTTT
CASSLRDSSTGELFF
>.|TRBV6-5|.|TRBJ1-1
TGTGCCAGCAGTTTTCTTCAGGGGAGGAACACTGAAGCTTTCTTT
CASSFLQGRNTEAFF
>few|TRBV29-1|TRBD2|TRBJ2-1
TGCAGCGTTGACGCTAGCGGGGTCTACAATGAGCAGTTCTTC
CSVDASGVYNEQFF
>.|TRBV7-6|TRBD1|TRBJ1-2
TGTGCCAGCAGTTTAGGGACAGGGGGCAAAAATGGCTACACCTTC
CASSLGTGGKNGYTF
>few|TRBV27|TRBD1|TRBJ1-2
TGTGCCAGCAGTCCTCGCAGTGGGACAGGGGGTGGCTACACCTTC
CASSPRSGTGGGYTF
>.|TRBV7-6|.|TRBJ2-1
TGTGCCAGCAGCGAAACGGCGGGAAGCTCCTACAATGAGCAGTTCTTC
CASSETAGSSYNEQFF
>.|TRBV7-2|.|TRBJ2-5
TGTGCCAGCAGCTTGCCGGGGGAGACCCAGTACTTC
CASSLPGETQYF
>.|TRBV19|.|TRBJ1-5
TGTGCCAGTAGTTATGGGGGGGATCAGCCCCAGCATTTT
CASSYGGDQPQHF
>.|TRBV19|TRBD2|TRBJ2-3
TGTGCCAGTAGACCTAGCGGGAGTAGGGGAGATACGCAGTATTTT
CASRPSGSRGDTQYF
>.|TRBV2|.|TRBJ1-6
TGTGCCAGCAACCCATCAGGTTTTAATTCACCCCTCCACTTT
CASNPSGFNSPLHF
>.|TRBV6-5|.|TRBJ2-7
TGTGCCAGCAGTTACCAACAGGGCCGTATCTTTTACGAGCAGTACTTC
CASSYQQGRIFYEQYF
>once|TRBV7-9|TRBD1|TRBJ2-7
TGTGCCAGCAGCTTAGCCGGGACAGGGCGGGAGCAGTACTTC
CASSLAGTGREQYF
>.|TRBV2|.|TRBJ1-5
TGTGTCAGCAATTCCAGGCAGAGCAATCAGCCCCAGCATTTT
CVSNSRQSNQPQHF
>.|TRBV4-3|.|TRBJ1-2
TGCGCCAGCAGCCCTAGCGGGCTCGGGGACTATGGCTACACCTTC
CASSPSGLGDYGYTF
>once|TRBV4-3|.|TRBJ1-2
TGCGCCAGCAGCCAAACAGACAGGTCTCGCTATGGCTACACCTTC
CASSQTDRSRYGYTF
>.|TRBV7-2|.|TRBJ1-5
TGTGCCAGCAGCTTAGACTACAATCAGCCCCAGCATTTT
CASSLDYNQPQHF
>few|TRBV19|TRBD2|TRBJ2-1
TGTGCCAGTAGTATAGAGGGACTAGCGGGGGAGCAGTTCTTC
CASSIEGLAGEQFF
>.|TRBV19|.|TRBJ2-1
TGTGCCAGTAGTATCGCGGGACCGGCTTCCTACAATGAGCAGTTCTTC
CASSIAGPASYNEQFF
>.|TRBV2|.|TRBJ1-2
.
CASSTSHRRDNYGYTF
>.|TRBV19|TRBD1|TRBJ2-2
TGTGCCAGTAGTATAGATGGTTCCGGGACAGCTAACACCGGGGAGCTGTTTTTT
CASSIDGSGTANTGELFF
>.|TRBV18|.|TRBJ2-3
TGTGCCAGCTCACGCATTCCAGGGGCAATTGGTACGCAGTATTTT
CASSRIPGAIGTQYF
>.|TRBV28|TRBD1|TRBJ1-5
TGTGCCAGCAGGACCAGGGGGCGCCCCGGTCAGCCCCAGCATTTT
CASRTRGRPGQPQHF
>.|TRBV9|TRBD1|TRBJ2-5
TGTGCCAGCAGCGTAGCCTGGACAGGGGGCCAAGAGACCCAGTACTTC
CASSVAWTGGQETQYF
>.|TRBV6-5|TRBD2|TRBJ2-7
TGTGCCAGCAGTTACACGGGAGGGGCCTACGAGCAGTACTTC
CASSYTGGAYEQYF
>once|TRBV6-4|.|TRBJ1-1
TGTGCCAGCAGTGACTCAGGGGATGGCACTGAAGCTTTCTTT
CASSDSGDGTEAFF
>.|TRBV5-1|TRBD1|TRBJ1-4
TGCGCCAGCAGCTTGGCCGAAAGGACAGGGTATGAAAAACTGTTTTTT
CASSLAERTGYEKLFF
>once|TRBV5-8|.|TRBJ2-1
TGTGCCAGCAGCTCTGGGGCAGGGCGACTTGAGCAGTTCTTC
CASSSGAGRLEQFF
>.|TRBV11-2|TRBD1|TRBJ2-2
TGTGCCAGCAGCCCCTCCGACAGGGGGCCCGGGGAGCTGTTTTTT
CASSPSDRGPGELFF
>.|TRBV18|TRBD1|TRBJ1-2
TGTGCCAGCTCACCCAGGACAGGGGGCGGCTACACCTTC
CASSPRTGGGYTF
>.|TRBV19|.|TRBJ1-5
TGTGCCAGTACCCTCCTTAGGGGCACATTACCTCAGCCCCAGCATTTT
CASTLLRGTLPQPQHF
>.|TRBV7-3|TRBD2|TRBJ2-5
TGTGCCAGCAGCCCTACCGGGACTAGCGGGAGAGAAGCGACCCAGTACTTC
CASSPTGTSGREATQYF
>.|TRBV7-3|TRBD2|TRBJ2-5
TGTGCCAGCAGCCCCGGGAGGCAGGAGACCCAGTACTTC
CASSPGRQETQYF
>.|TRBV27|.|TRBJ2-7
TGTGCCAGCAGTCAAGCGGGACAAAGGGGCTACGAGCAGTACTTC
CASSQAGQRGYEQYF
>.|TRBV5-1|TRBD2|TRBJ2-5
TGCGCCAGCAGCTTGGCCGCGGGAGGGCCGCAAGAGACCCAGTACTTC
CASSLAAGGPQETQYF
>once|TRBV6-1|TRBD1|TRBJ2-7
TGTGCCAGCAGTAAAGGACAGGGGTGGGACGAGCAGTACTTC
CASSKGQGWDEQYF
>.|TRBV7-2|TRBD1|TRBJ1-5
TGTGCCAGCAGCTTAGGGACAGGGGGCGGTAGTTATCAGCCCCAGCATTTT
CASSLGTGGGSYQPQHF
>few|TRBV5-1|.|TRBJ2-1
TGCGCCAGCAGCCCGGGACTTACCTACAATGAGCAGTTCTTC
CASSPGLTYNEQFF
>once|TRBV28|.|TRBJ2-7
TGTGCCAGCAGAAGTTCGGGAACCCAGTACTTC
CASRSSGTQYF
>.|TRBV9|TRBD2|TRBJ2-7
TGTGCCAGCAGCCCCGGGACTAGCGGGTACGAGCAGTACTTC
CASSPGTSGYEQYF
>.|TRBV27|TRBD1|TRBJ1-5
TGTGCCAGCAGTTTATCGGGACAGGGATCGTTTCAGCCCCAGCATTTT
CASSLSGQGSFQPQHF
>.|TRBV6-1|TRBD1|TRBJ1-6
TGTGCCAGCAGTGAATCCCCCAGGGGGCATTCACCCCTCCACTTT
CASSESPRGHSPLHF